The next 8 T cell receptor beta chains were all read from a single sample in a study of cytomegalovirus exposure and HLA in healthy donors. PCR was performed using 60 Vbeta and 13 Jbeta primers. Libraries were prepared by immunoSEQ multiplex PCR; TCRdb keeps only in-frame clonotypes and omits some of them. The sample yields 95,000 to 150,000 clones, roughly 79% seen once. The sequencing input was PBMCs. All receptors derive from a woman aged 40 to 50 in good health and CMV-seronegative.

V gene TRBV20-1 combines with J gene TRBJ2-3, with D perhaps TRBD2 (6 bases). The germline gives CDR1 DFQATT, CDR2 SNEGSKA (reference sequence). The CDR3 contains 10 residues. Between the trimmed V and J ends, which lost 6 bases and 6 bases, there was a span of 7 bases. The CDR3 loop reads CSAEGDTQYF. CDR3 sequence (DNA): TGCAGTGCGGAGGGGGATACGCAGTATTTT.

The gene calls are TRBV14 and TRBJ2-7; TRBD2 matches 8 bases. The V and J ends lost 1 base and 5 bases, in that order; junction bases with no gene match: 10. The CDR3 sequence is 16 residues long. Per germline, CDR1 SGHDN and CDR2 FVKESK. This chain's CDR3 is CASSQGLRGLVNEQYF. The CDR3 region has the DNA TGTGCCAGCAGCCAAGGCTTAAGGGGACTAGTAAACGAGCAGTACTTC.

The J gene is TRBJ2-5, the V gene TRBV7-9, with a weak D call TRBD2 (7 bases). V dropped 5 bases and J dropped 5 bases, with 21 bases sitting between them. The CDR3 sequence is 16 residues long. Per germline, CDR1 SEHNR and CDR2 FQNEAQ (reference sequence). The CDR3 bases are TGTGCCAGCAGCCCCGGTATAGGGGGGGCCGTGGAGACCCAGTACTTC. Protein product: CASSPGIGGAVETQYF. The full variable domain, in which reference TRBV7-9 and TRBJ2-5 provide the parts outside the CDR3, is DTGVSQNPRHKITKRGQNVTFRCDPISEHNRLYWYRQTLGQGPEFLTYFQNEAQLEKSRLLSDRFSAERPKGSFSTLEIQRTEQGDSAMYLCASSPGIGGAVETQYFGPGTRLLVL.

The chain recombines TRBV5-1 with TRBJ2-7, with D maybe TRBD2 (5 bases). The germline CDR1 and CDR2 sequences are SGHRS and YFSETQ. This CDR3 has 14 amino acids. Trimming removed 0 bases at V and 2 bases at J, with 9 bases between. CDR3: CASSLVGNPYEQYF. In DNA form, the CDR3 reads TGCGCCAGCAGCTTGGTCGGGAATCCCTACGAGCAGTACTTC.

The rearrangement joins TRBV7-2 to TRBJ1-2; D remains unclear. Trimming stripped 7 bases from V and 9 bases from J, with 21 bases between. The V gene's germline CDR1 is SGHTA and CDR2 FQGNSA. The CDR3 length is 14 residues. The CDR3 region is CASTHRGLPESYTF. The CDR3, as DNA: TGTGCCAGCACCCACCGAGGGTTACCTGAAAGCTACACCTTC.

This chain joins TRBV6-1 and TRBJ2-3, with 12 bases matching TRBD2. V trimming: 7 bases; J trimming: 4 bases; junction bases outside the gene matches: 6. This CDR3 is 15 amino acids long. Germline lookup yields CDR1 MNHNS and CDR2 SASEGT. CDR3 sequence (DNA): TGTGCCAGCATGGGGCTAGCGGGGGGGGCAGATACGCAGTATTTT. The encoded protein is CASMGLAGGADTQYF.

This clone was seen only once. V and J are TRBV30 and TRBJ1-1; TRBD1 is a possible D gene (6 bases). V lost 4 bases, J lost 3 bases, and 18 bases lay in between. This CDR3 contains 15 residues. In germline, CDR1 is GTSNPN, CDR2 SVGIG (reference sequence). The DNA of the CDR3 is TGTGCCTGGAAAGTATGGGGGCAGAAGGACACTGAAGCTTTCTTT. Translated, it gives CAWKVWGQKDTEAFF.

This clone appeared a few times. This chain uses TRBV10-3 with TRBJ1-1; 9 positions match TRBD1. The CDR3 totals 15 residues. After removal of 3 bases from V and 3 bases from J, the junction contained 5 bases not matched to a gene. Germline CDR1 and CDR2: ENHRY and SYGVKD. CDR3 amino acids: CAISDRGTGHTEAFF. In DNA, the CDR3 is TGTGCCATCAGTGACCGGGGGACAGGGCACACTGAAGCTTTCTTT.